This paragraph reports one T cell receptor (beta chain). This clone appeared a single time. Its antigen has not been determined. There are no base qualities to consult, and no much larger clone falls within one base. A second Seattle source provided samples from volunteer blood donors who had recovered from COVID-19. Collaborating institutions collected whole blood in K2EDTA tubes following their own protocols. For TCRbeta analysis, collaborators shipped samples as frozen whole blood, isolated PBMCs, or DNA extracted from either of those sample types. Spanning cysteine to phenylalanine, the CDR3 consists of 15 amino acids. Only CDR3 DNA is held: 45 bases, read in frame from base 1. CDR1 and CDR2 are read off the germline V gene as SGDLS and YYNGEE. V is shortened by 1 base, J by 2 bases, and the region joining them spans 10 bases. This sample stems from a study of blood T cell repertoires in COVID-19 (dated by TCRdb to 2020 to 2021). Broadly, across the study: Samples from collaborators originated in the United States, Italy and Spain and spanned both the acute and convalescent phases of COVID-19. Nearly every sample came with metadata listing a de-identified subject ID, COVID-19 status, age in years and sex. Samples came from the ongoing ImmuneRACE study (first 160 participants) plus 1,254 subjects from 6 global collaborators. A freely available public database, intended as a resource for researchers studying the immune response to SARS-CoV-2, is where the repertoires were released. Where HLA class I and class II types were available, the types were taken from metadata supplied by the sample provider, not from assay-based typing. The material from the prospective study consisted of cDNA or gDNA derived from T cells, B-cell-depleted T cells, or PBMCs. The dataset comprised deeply sampled blood TCRbeta repertoires from subjects exposed to, actively infected with, or recovered from COVID-19.

TCRbeta CDR3 regions were amplified from genomic DNA by means of the immunoSEQ Assay, a bias-controlled multiplex PCR. On the authors' methods: Nucleated cell counts per sample were estimated from amplification of reference gene primers within the assay. Sequence reads were collapsed and filtered to measure the absolute abundance of every unique TCRbeta CDR3 rearrangement. Productive Simpson clonality was computed per sample as the square root of Simpson's diversity index over productive rearrangements. Imported from immuneACCESS, the table was reduced by TCRdb to in-frame sequences with V and J called. These copies leave out some clones; in studies compared against another copy, an unresolved V gene accounts for under half, and the cause of the remainder is not known. D and trimming were read from the DNA, whereas the V and J calls and clone size are those reported in that table. This sample comprises around 200,000 clones, 85% to 90% of them detected only once. The ten largest clones capture approximately 6.2% of the sample.

What the research found in general, with its limitations: The quantity of clinical and demographic metadata differed by source and by participant and was supplied without curation.

Sequencing input: peripheral blood. This receptor was taken from a man aged 60 to 69 who had recovered from COVID-19. The rearranged segments are TRBV9 and TRBJ2-1; a weak D assignment points to TRBD1 (6 bases agree). The CDR3 region has the sequence CASSVSPGAYNEQFF. The DNA is as follows: TGTGCCAGCAGCGTAAGTCCAGGGGCCTACAATGAGCAGTTCTTC.